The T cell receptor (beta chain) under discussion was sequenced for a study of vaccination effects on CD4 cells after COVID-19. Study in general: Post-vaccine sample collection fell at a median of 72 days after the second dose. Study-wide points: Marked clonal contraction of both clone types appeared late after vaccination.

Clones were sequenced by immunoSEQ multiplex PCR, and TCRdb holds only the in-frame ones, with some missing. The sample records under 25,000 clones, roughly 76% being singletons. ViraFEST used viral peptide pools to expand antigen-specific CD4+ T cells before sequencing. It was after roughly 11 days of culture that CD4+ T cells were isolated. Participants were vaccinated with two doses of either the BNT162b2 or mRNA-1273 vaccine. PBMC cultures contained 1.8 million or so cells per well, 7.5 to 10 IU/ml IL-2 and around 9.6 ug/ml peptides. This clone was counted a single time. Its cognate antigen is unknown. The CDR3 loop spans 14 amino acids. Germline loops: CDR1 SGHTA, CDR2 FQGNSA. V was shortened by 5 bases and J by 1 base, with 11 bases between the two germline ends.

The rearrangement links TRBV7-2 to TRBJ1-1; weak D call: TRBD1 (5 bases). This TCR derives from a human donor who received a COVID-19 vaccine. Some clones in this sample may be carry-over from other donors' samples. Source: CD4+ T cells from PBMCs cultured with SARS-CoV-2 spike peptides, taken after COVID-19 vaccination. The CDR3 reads CASSLGAWNTEAFF. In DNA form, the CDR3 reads TGTGCCAGCAGCCTAGGGGCTTGGAACACTGAAGCTTTCTTT.